A selection of T cell receptor beta chains follows, all from one sample in a study of blood T cell repertoires in COVID-19. Here immunoSEQ multiplex PCR was the method, and the copy in TCRdb shows in-frame clones only, minus some. In the table there are hundreds of thousands of clones, 85% of which are singletons. The sample comprised PBMCs or T cells enriched from blood (not recorded which). All receptors come from a woman between 50 and 59 years old who had recovered from COVID-19. Each CDR3 is given with its conserved first and last residue. Each record gives: J gene, clone size, V gene, CDR3 protein. The size entry is marked missing in some rows and otherwise reads once, few, many or a size class.

>TRBJ2-7|-|TRBV5-4
CASSLVWPQGEQYF
>TRBJ2-1|-|TRBV5-1
CASSLGTSGKSEQFF
>TRBJ1-5|-|TRBV19
CASIATGTGFNQPQHF
>TRBJ1-5|-|TRBV13
CASSAGQLGPQHF
>TRBJ1-5|few|TRBV6-5
CASSDYRGMNQPQHF
>TRBJ1-5|-|TRBV18
CASSPRTGDQPQHF
>TRBJ2-2|-|TRBV27
CASSLLAGAAGELFF
>TRBJ2-1|few|TRBV29-1
CSVDDRASYNEQFF
>TRBJ2-7|-|TRBV11-3
CASSLGRAYEQYF
>TRBJ1-4|-|TRBV18
CASSLTGPTNEKLFF
>TRBJ1-1|-|TRBV7-3
CASSLMGAGTEAFF
>TRBJ1-4|-|TRBV2
CASSGQGAYEKLFF
>TRBJ2-7|-|TRBV28
CASSLGQGGDEQYF
>TRBJ2-2|-|TRBV30
CAWTMTRGTGELFF
>TRBJ1-2|-|TRBV29-1
CSVEKTSNYGYTF
>TRBJ1-1|-|TRBV9
CASSVTDWTEAFF
>TRBJ2-7|-|TRBV5-1
CASSQRDRGSHEQYF
>TRBJ1-2|few|TRBV7-9
CASSLVRQYLNYGYTF
>TRBJ2-1|-|TRBV10-2
CASSGFSQNSNEQFF
>TRBJ1-1|-|TRBV18
CASSPSLANTEAFF
>TRBJ2-1|-|TRBV6-2/TRBV6-3
CASSWTTSRRGEQFF
>TRBJ2-3|-|TRBV18
CASSDSGEDTQYF